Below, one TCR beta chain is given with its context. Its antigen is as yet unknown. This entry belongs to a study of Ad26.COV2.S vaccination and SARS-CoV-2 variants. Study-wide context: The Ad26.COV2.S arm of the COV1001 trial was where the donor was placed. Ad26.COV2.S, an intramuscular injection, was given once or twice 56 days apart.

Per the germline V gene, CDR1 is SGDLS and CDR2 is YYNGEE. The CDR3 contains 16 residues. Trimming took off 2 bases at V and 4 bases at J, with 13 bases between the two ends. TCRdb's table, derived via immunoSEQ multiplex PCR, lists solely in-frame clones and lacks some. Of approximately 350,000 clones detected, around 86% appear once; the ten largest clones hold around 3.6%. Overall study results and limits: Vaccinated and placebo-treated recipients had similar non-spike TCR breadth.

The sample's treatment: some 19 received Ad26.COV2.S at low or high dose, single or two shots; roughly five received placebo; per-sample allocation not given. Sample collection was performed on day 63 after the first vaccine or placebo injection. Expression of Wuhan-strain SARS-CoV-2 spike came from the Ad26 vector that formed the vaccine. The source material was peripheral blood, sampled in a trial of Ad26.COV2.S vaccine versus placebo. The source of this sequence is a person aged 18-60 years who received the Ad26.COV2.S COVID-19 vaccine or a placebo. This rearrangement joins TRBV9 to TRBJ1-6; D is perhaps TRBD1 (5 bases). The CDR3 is CASSVRAGSYNSPLHF. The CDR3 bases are TGTGCCAGCAGCGTCAGGGCTGGGTCGTATAATTCACCCCTCCACTTT. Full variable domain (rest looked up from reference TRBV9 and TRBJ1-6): DSGVTQTPKHLITATGQRVTLRCSPRSGDLSVYWYQQSLDQGLQFLIQYYNGEERAKGNILERFSAQQFPDLHSELNLSSLELGDSALYFCASSVRAGSYNSPLHFGNGTRLTVT.